The T cell receptor (beta chain) under discussion was sequenced for a study of identifying expanded T cells in peripheral blood. The ends lost 1 base at V and 5 bases at J; junction bases unmatched: 9. CDR1 is LGHNA, CDR2 YNFKEQ, per germline. The CDR3 sequence is 16 residues long. The repertoire was sequenced with immunoSEQ multiplex PCR; TCRdb's copy has only in-frame clones and lacks some. The table has some 93,000 clones, almost 90% seen once. Sample: blood. The TCR originated in a person aged 18-70 years in good health. V gene TRBV4-2 combines with J gene TRBJ2-7; 9 nucleotides match TRBD2. CDR3 in amino acids: CASSQAAWREGNEQYF. The CDR3 region has the DNA TGTGCCAGCAGCCAAGCAGCGTGGCGGGAGGGTAACGAGCAGTACTTC.